Reported below is one T cell receptor (beta chain). Trimming removed 3 bases from V and 4 bases from J, with 15 bases in between. From germline, CDR1 is MNHEY and CDR2 SMNVEV (reference sequence). The CDR3 has 16 residues. This record comes from a study of blood T cell repertoires in COVID-19. The overall study: Samples of COVID-19 (acute and convalescent) were obtained from the United States, Italy and Spain.

Membership in each cohort depended on participant-reported clinical history. The protocol was immunoSEQ multiplex PCR, while the TCRdb copy is restricted to in-frame clones and leaves out a portion. The sample contains approximately 300,000 clones, roughly 89% of which appear only once. The source material was PBMCs or T cells enriched from blood (not recorded which). The receptor comes from a man in his 60s who had recovered from COVID-19. The chain couples TRBV27 to TRBJ2-2; possible D gene TRBD2, 5 bases. CDR3 sequence (DNA): TGTGCCAGCAGTTTGTACGCCACTAGGTCCACCGGGGAGCTGTTTTTT. As protein: CASSLYATRSTGELFF.